This T cell receptor beta chain stems from a study of blood T cells in healthy people across ages. There are 16 residues in the CDR3. Trimming took 4 bases from V and 6 from J; bases not matched to a gene: 9. The germline V gene encodes CDR1 SQVTM and CDR2 ANQGSEA. Combining a sample-barcoded 5' primer with a J-beta primer mix, a second PCR ran for roughly 7 to 11 cycles. A single record per CDR3 protein comes from TCRdb applying MiXCR to the 5' RACE reads. The profile shows a few hundred thousand distinct CDR3 sequences, 52% of them singletons. This clonotype was observed a few times. Sequences were obtained from blood. V is TRBV29-1 and J is TRBJ2-7, with 16 bases lining up with TRBD2. This clonotype was sampled from a man aged 60 to 69 in good health. The CDR3 is CSVAPGTSGGAAEQYF. CDR3 DNA sequence: TGCAGCGTTGCTCCCGGGACTAGCGGGGGGGCCGCCGAGCAGTACTTC.